The 28 T cell receptor beta chains below all came from one sample that was sequenced in a study of T cells after yellow fever vaccination. TCRdb fed the 5' RACE reads into MiXCR, producing one record per CDR3 protein. The repertoire holds 60,000 to 85,000 distinct CDR3 sequences, with roughly 6.9% as singletons. Specimen: CD8+ T cells sorted from PBMCs, collected less than 6 days after the first yellow fever vaccination. These receptors originate from a man in his late teens or twenties who received the YFV17D yellow fever vaccine.

The genes are TRBV20-1 and TRBJ2-1; D gene uncertain. The germline CDR1 and CDR2 sequences are DFQATT and SNEGSKA (reference sequence). The CDR3 loop spans 16 amino acids. The V end was cut by 6 bases, the J end by 0 bases, with 18 bases between. CDR3 nucleotides: TGCAGTGCCACTCCTCCGGACGGTAGCTCCTACAATGAGCAGTTCTTC. It translates to CSATPPDGSSYNEQFF.

This clonotype has ten or more counts. V and J are TRBV7-8 and TRBJ2-1; D not certain. CDR1 is SGHVS, CDR2 FQNEAQ, per germline. The CDR3 runs to 13 residues. V shed 5 bases and J shed 7 bases, with 12 bases lying between them. The CDR3 is CASSPAEGNEQFF. CDR3 nucleotides: TGTGCCAGCAGCCCGGCCGAAGGGAATGAGCAGTTCTTC.

This clonotype was counted only a few times. The J gene is TRBJ2-3, the V gene TRBV9, with 11 bases fitting TRBD2. Unmatched junction bases numbered 14, after V lost 3 bases and J lost 11 bases. Germline CDR1 and CDR2: SGDLS and YYNGEE. There are 16 residues in the CDR3. The CDR3 DNA is TGTGCCAGCAGCGATCCCCTAGCGGGGGGCCCACTCGTGCAGTATTTT. Encoded protein: CASSDPLAGGPLVQYF.

This clonotype has a count of ten or more. The chain joins TRBV15 to TRBJ2-7, with TRBD1 as a possible D gene (5 bases). Germline-derived CDR1 and CDR2 are LNHNV and YYDKDF (reference sequence). V was cut by 1 base and J by 3 bases, with 13 bases left in between. CDR3 length equals 15 residues. The CDR3 nucleotides read TGTGCCACCAGCAGAGGAAAAACAGGAGTCTACGAGCAGTACGTC. It codes for CATSRGKTGVYEQYV.

V and J are TRBV7-8 and TRBJ1-3, with 8 bases that match TRBD1. The CDR3 covers 17 residues. Trimming cost V 5 bases and J 0 bases; bases outside gene matches: 9. Germline lookup yields CDR1 SGHVS and CDR2 FQNEAQ. CDR3 amino acids: CASSPTGGRISGNTIYF. The CDR3 DNA is TGTGCCAGCAGCCCCACAGGGGGACGAATCTCTGGAAACACCATATATTTT.

This clonotype has only a few counts. V is TRBV5-4 and J is TRBJ2-7; tentatively, D is TRBD2 (6 bases). Germline values: CDR1 SGHNT, CDR2 YYREEE (reference sequence). The CDR3 is made up of 16 amino acids. V was trimmed by 6 bases and J by 3 bases, leaving 22 bases between them. DNA of the CDR3: TGTGCCAGCATGGATATCGAATGGCGGGGCCACTACGAGCAGTACGTC. Translating gives CASMDIEWRGHYEQYV.

This clonotype was found a few times. The chain has TRBV11-2 and TRBJ2-5; 8 bases align to TRBD2. V gave up 2 bases and J gave up 5 bases; unmatched junction bases: 4. CDR1 and CDR2 from the germline V gene are SGHAT and FQNNGV. The CDR3 loop spans 14 amino acids. The CDR3 here is CASSLSTGGETQYF. Here the CDR3 DNA reads TGTGCCAGCAGCTTAAGTACGGGGGGGGAGACCCAGTACTTC.

This clonotype was detected ten times or more. CDR3 sequence reads: CASSDGQGAGELFF. The CDR3 DNA reads TGTGCCAGCAGTGACGGACAGGGGGCCGGGGAGCTGTTTTTT. The chain employs TRBV6-4 and TRBJ2-2, with 10 bases fitting TRBD1. Germline trimming cut 2 bases from V and 6 bases from J; bases unmatched to any gene: 0. The germline V gene has CDR1 MRHNA and CDR2 SNTAGT. The CDR3 is made up of 14 amino acids.

The chain links TRBV27 to TRBJ2-4; TRBD1 aligns across 7 bases. The junction had 5 bases not matched to a gene; V was cut back by 4 bases and J by 8 bases. Germline CDR1 and CDR2: MNHEY and SMNVEV (reference sequence). The length of the CDR3 is 13 residues. The CDR3 nucleotides are TGTGCCAGCAGTTCATTGGGACAGTACATTCAGTACTTC. It yields the protein CASSSLGQYIQYF.

There are a few counts of this clonotype. This chain links TRBV30 with TRBJ2-1, with D possibly being TRBD1 (8 bases). The CDR3 totals 15 residues. V lost 3 bases and J 2 bases, leaving 14 bases between the germline ends. CDR1 is GTSNPN and CDR2 is SVGIG in the germline V gene (reference sequence). The CDR3 nucleotides are TGTGCCTGGAGGTTACAGGGGGGGACCTACAATGAGCAGTTCTTC. Its protein is CAWRLQGGTYNEQFF.

This clonotype showed up many times. The chain carries TRBV29-1 and TRBJ1-1; D unclear. The CDR3 extends over 12 amino acids. Germline-derived CDR1 and CDR2 are SQVTM and ANQGSEA. The germline V and J ends were trimmed by 4 bases and 0 bases, with 6 bases remaining between them. The CDR3, as DNA: TGCAGCGTTGGGAAAATGAACACTGAAGCTTTCTTT. This encodes CSVGKMNTEAFF.

This clonotype was detected many times. The V gene is TRBV25-1, the J gene TRBJ2-3; D remains ambiguous. Trimming took 5 bases from V and 6 from J, leaving 9 bases between them. This CDR3 is built from 12 residues. The germline V gene encodes CDR1 MGHDK and CDR2 SYGVNS. This CDR3 reads CASSQQADTQYF. The CDR3 DNA sequence: TGTGCCAGCAGTCAGCAGGCGGATACGCAGTATTTT.

This clonotype has ten or more counts. The genes are TRBV6-1 and TRBJ1-5, with D maybe TRBD1 (5 bases). The CDR3 is 15 residues long. V was clipped by 8 bases and J by 4 bases, with 18 bases between them. Looked up from germline, CDR1 is MNHNS and CDR2 is SASEGT. For the CDR3, the DNA is TGTGCCAGCTCGCGGGGCCGACAGCCTAATCAGCCCCAGCATTTT. Its translation is CASSRGRQPNQPQHF.

This clonotype occurred many times. The chain recombines TRBV6-1 with TRBJ2-3; no clear D gene. Trimming removed 6 bases at V and 0 bases at J, with 10 bases between. The germline V gene encodes CDR1 MNHNS and CDR2 SASEGT. The CDR3 is 14 amino acids. CDR3: CASSRAASTDTQYF. The CDR3 DNA reads TGTGCCAGCAGCCGGGCGGCTAGCACAGATACGCAGTATTTT.

This clonotype was picked up many times. This chain uses TRBV5-1 with TRBJ2-1, with 7 bases lining up with TRBD1. The trim removed 0 bases at V and 8 bases at J, leaving 8 bases unmatched. Germline CDR1 reads SGHRS; CDR2 reads YFSETQ. This CDR3 spans 15 amino acids. CDR3 DNA: TGCGCCAGCAGCTTGGTAGGGGGCGAGTCCGATGAGCAGTTCTTC. This sequence encodes CASSLVGGESDEQFF.

The CDR3 DNA sequence: TGTGCCAGCAGCTCCCGACAGGGCTCTGAAGCTTTCTTT. This gives the protein CASSSRQGSEAFF. The J gene is TRBJ1-1, the V gene TRBV14; TRBD1 agrees at 7 bases. The germline gives CDR1 SGHDN, CDR2 FVKESK. After removal of 5 bases from V and 6 bases from J, the junction contained 6 bases not matched to a gene. This CDR3 is built from 13 residues.

This clonotype was observed a handful of times. This sequence joins TRBV7-8 and TRBJ1-1; D call uncertain. CDR3 size: 15 residues. The ends were cut back, 3 bases at V and 1 base at J, with 12 bases in the middle. Germline assignment: CDR1 SGHVS and CDR2 FQNEAQ. The CDR3 spells CASSFSALANTEAFF. CDR3 coding DNA: TGTGCCAGCAGCTTTTCGGCCCTAGCGAACACTGAAGCTTTCTTT. The variable domain in full, completed from reference TRBV7-8 and TRBJ1-1, reads GAGVSQSPRYKVAKRGQDVALRCDPISGHVSLFWYQQALGQGPEFLTYFQNEAQLDKSGLPSDRFFAERPEGSVSTLKIQRTQQEDSAVYLCASSFSALANTEAFFGQGTRLTVV.

The table lists this clonotype with many counts. The V gene is TRBV4-1, the J gene TRBJ1-2, with a weak D call TRBD1 (5 bases). The CDR3 runs to 13 residues. Germline V lookup: CDR1 MGHRA, CDR2 YSYEKL. V lost 1 base and J lost 14, with 17 bases in between. In DNA form, the CDR3 reads TGCGCCAGCAGCCAAGGTGTCCAGCCGGGGGGTACCTTC. Translation gives CASSQGVQPGGTF.

The rearrangement joins TRBV20-1 to TRBJ2-5; weak D call: TRBD1 (6 bases). Trimming stripped 1 base from V and 0 bases from J, with 12 bases between. Germline V lookup: CDR1 DFQATT, CDR2 SNEGSKA (reference sequence). The CDR3 length is 15 residues. CDR3 DNA: TGCAGTGCTAGAGCAGGGGCCCGTTACCAAGAGACCCAGTACTTC. It specifies CSARAGARYQETQYF.

In its sample, this clonotype was seen a few times. This chain joins TRBV4-1 and TRBJ1-1, with D unclear. Germline values: CDR1 MGHRA, CDR2 YSYEKL. This CDR3 has 17 amino acids. V was trimmed by 4 bases and J by 0 bases, leaving 18 bases between them. CDR3 coding DNA: TGCGCCAGCAGCCTCGGTGCGCAATACCACATGAACACTGAAGCTTTCTTT. Translated, it gives CASSLGAQYHMNTEAFF.

This clonotype was counted between two and nine times. The chain combines TRBV25-1 with TRBJ2-3; 7 bases align to TRBD1. J gave up 1 base and V 1 base, and 5 bases lay outside the gene matches. Germline V gives CDR1 MGHDK, CDR2 SYGVNS. CDR3 length: 16 residues. CDR3 DNA: TGTGCCAGCAGTGAATTTGGAGACAGGGGCACAGATACGCAGTATTTT. Translation gives CASSEFGDRGTDTQYF.

This clonotype was found many times. The rearrangement joins TRBV9 to TRBJ1-5; no clear D gene. Per the germline V gene, CDR1 is SGDLS and CDR2 is YYNGEE. Trimming left V 0 bases short and J 7 bases short, with 11 bases between. The CDR3 consists of 14 residues. The CDR3 DNA reads as TGTGCCAGCAGCGTAGGCTGGGAGGGACAGCCCCAGCATTTT. Encoded protein: CASSVGWEGQPQHF.

The chain combines TRBV5-5 with TRBJ1-1; D not certain. CDR3 length equals 14 residues. Germline CDR1 is SGHKS and CDR2 is YYEKEE (reference sequence). V was cut by 1 base and J by 2 bases, with 9 bases left in between. The CDR3 spells CASSLRAGNTEAFF. The CDR3 DNA follows: TGTGCCAGCAGCTTGCGGGCAGGCAACACTGAAGCTTTCTTT.

J is TRBJ2-7 and V is TRBV4-2; TRBD1 or TRBD2 may be the D gene (5 bases each). This CDR3 contains 15 residues. The V end was cut by 4 bases, the J end by 0 bases, with 13 bases between. The V gene's germline CDR1 is LGHNA and CDR2 YNFKEQ. The chain's CDR3 is CASSLPGPTSYEQYF. The DNA of the CDR3 is TGTGCCAGCAGCCTTCCGGGACCAACCTCCTACGAGCAGTACTTC.

The chain has TRBV6-1 and TRBJ2-2; 7 bases are a match to TRBD2. This CDR3 is 15 amino acids long. The trim removed 6 bases at V and 1 base at J, leaving 5 bases unmatched. Germline lookup yields CDR1 MNHNS and CDR2 SASEGT. Here the CDR3 DNA reads TGTGCCAGCAGCCGTGGACTAGAGAACACCGGGGAGCTGTTTTTT. This gives the protein CASSRGLENTGELFF.

This clonotype was observed a few times. The rearrangement links TRBV7-9 to TRBJ2-4, with D uncertain. V lost 1 base to trimming and J lost 4 bases, with 5 bases between them. This CDR3 has 13 amino acids. From germline, CDR1 is SEHNR and CDR2 FQNEAQ (reference sequence). The DNA of the CDR3 is TGTGCCAGCAGCTTAGATTGGAAAAACATTCAGTACTTC. Its translation: CASSLDWKNIQYF.

The rearrangement links TRBV7-6 to TRBJ2-1; D is perhaps TRBD1 (6 bases). The CDR3 extends over 14 amino acids. V gave up 3 bases and J gave up 1 base, with 7 bases separating them. In germline, CDR1 is SGHVS, CDR2 FNYEAQ. CDR3 DNA sequence: TGTGCCAGCAGCTTGGACAGATCCTACAATGAGCAGTTCTTC. It codes for CASSLDRSYNEQFF.

This clonotype has a handful of counts. The chain employs TRBV11-1 and TRBJ1-2; D is ambiguous. V lost 4 bases and J 0 bases, leaving 21 bases between the germline ends. From germline, CDR1 is SGHAT and CDR2 FQDESV (reference sequence). The CDR3 totals 18 residues. Here the CDR3 reads CASSSTIFGRQSNYGYTF. In DNA, the CDR3 is TGTGCCAGCAGCTCGACAATCTTCGGGCGGCAATCTAACTATGGCTACACCTTC.